This TCR beta chain was recovered during a study of T cells in Graves' hyperthyroidism and ophthalmopathy. The length of the CDR3 is 16 residues. CDR1 and CDR2 from the germline V gene are MDHEN and SYDVKM. V lost 7 bases, J lost 0 bases, and 13 bases lay in between. The source material, RNA transcripts, was used to amplify TCR beta CDR3 regions. The HTBI primer set was used in a first-round RT-PCR of the TCR CDR3. TCRdb reprocessed the multiplex PCR reads via MiXCR and lists one record per CDR3 protein. This table holds fewer than 850,000 distinct CDR3 sequences, approximately 15% found once. The clonotype comes from a man in his fifties or sixties with Graves' hyperthyroidism. The chain links TRBV28 to TRBJ2-6; D unresolved. The sample taken for sequencing was blood. CDR3: CASTGRTISGANVLTF. In DNA form, the CDR3 reads TGTGCCAGCACAGGACGGACGATCTCTGGGGCCAACGTCCTGACTTTC. The full variable domain, its missing parts supplied by reference TRBV28 and TRBJ2-6, is DVKVTQSSRYLVKRTGEKVFLECVQDMDHENMFWYRQDPGLGLRLIYFSYDVKMKEKGDIPEGYSVSREKKERFSLILESASTNQTSMYLCASTGRTISGANVLTFGAGSRLTVL.